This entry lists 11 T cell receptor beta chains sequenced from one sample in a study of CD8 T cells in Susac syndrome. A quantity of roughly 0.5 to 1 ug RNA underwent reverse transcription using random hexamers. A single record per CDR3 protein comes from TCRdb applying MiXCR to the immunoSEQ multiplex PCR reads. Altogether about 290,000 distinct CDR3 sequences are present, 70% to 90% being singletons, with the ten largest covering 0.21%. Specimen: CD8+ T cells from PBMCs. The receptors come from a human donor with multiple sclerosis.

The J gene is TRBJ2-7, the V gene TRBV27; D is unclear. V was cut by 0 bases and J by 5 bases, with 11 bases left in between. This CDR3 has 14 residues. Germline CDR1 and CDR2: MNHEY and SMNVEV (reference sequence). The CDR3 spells CASSLSRLDHEQYF. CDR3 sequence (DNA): TGTGCCAGCAGTTTATCCAGACTTGATCACGAGCAGTACTTC.

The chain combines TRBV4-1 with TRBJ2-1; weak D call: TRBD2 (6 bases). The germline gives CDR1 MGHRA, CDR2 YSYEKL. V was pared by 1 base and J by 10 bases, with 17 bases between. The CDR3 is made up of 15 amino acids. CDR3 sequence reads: CASSQVMGASEEQFF. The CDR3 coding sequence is TGCGCCAGCAGCCAAGTGATGGGAGCTAGCGAGGAGCAGTTCTTC.

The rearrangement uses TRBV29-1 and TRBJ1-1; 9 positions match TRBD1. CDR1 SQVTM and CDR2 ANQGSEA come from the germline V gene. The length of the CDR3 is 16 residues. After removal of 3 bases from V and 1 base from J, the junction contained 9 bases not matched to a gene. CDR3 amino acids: CSVDRKSGQGNTEAFF. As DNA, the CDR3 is TGCAGCGTTGATAGGAAGTCGGGACAGGGGAACACTGAAGCTTTCTTT.

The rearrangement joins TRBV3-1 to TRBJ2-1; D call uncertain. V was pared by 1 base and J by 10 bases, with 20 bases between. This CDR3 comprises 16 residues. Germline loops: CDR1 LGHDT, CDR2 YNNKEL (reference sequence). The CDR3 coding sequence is TGTGCCAGCAGCCAAGCTTTGCGGTACCCGAGGAGCGAGCAGTTCTTC. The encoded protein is CASSQALRYPRSEQFF.

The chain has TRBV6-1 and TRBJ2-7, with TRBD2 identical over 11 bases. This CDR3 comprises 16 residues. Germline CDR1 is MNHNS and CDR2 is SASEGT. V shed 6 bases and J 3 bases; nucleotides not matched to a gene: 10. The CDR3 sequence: CASRDTGTSGLYEQYF. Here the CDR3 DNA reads TGTGCCAGCAGGGACACCGGGACTAGCGGCCTCTACGAGCAGTACTTC.

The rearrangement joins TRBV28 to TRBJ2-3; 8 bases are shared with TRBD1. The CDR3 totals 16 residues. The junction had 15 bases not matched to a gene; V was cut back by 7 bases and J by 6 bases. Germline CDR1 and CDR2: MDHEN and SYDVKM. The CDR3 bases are TGTGCCAGCATCTTAAGCCTAGGACAGGGTAGCGATACGCAGTATTTT. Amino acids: CASILSLGQGSDTQYF. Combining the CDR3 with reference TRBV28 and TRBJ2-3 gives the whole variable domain DVKVTQSSRYLVKRTGEKVFLECVQDMDHENMFWYRQDPGLGLRLIYFSYDVKMKEKGDIPEGYSVSREKKERFSLILESASTNQTSMYLCASILSLGQGSDTQYFGPGTRLTVL.

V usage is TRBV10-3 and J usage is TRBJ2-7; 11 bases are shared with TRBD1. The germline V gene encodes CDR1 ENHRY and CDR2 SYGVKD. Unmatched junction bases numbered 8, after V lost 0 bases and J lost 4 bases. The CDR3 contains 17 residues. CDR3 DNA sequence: TGTGCCATCAGTGAGTCGGACAGGGGGCGCCCGGGATACGAGCAGTACTTC. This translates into CAISESDRGRPGYEQYF.

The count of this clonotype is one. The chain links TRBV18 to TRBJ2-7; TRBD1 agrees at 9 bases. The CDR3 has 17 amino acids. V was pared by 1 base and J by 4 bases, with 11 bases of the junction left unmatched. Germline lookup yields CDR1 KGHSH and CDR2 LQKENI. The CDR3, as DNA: TGTGCCAGCTCACCACGGCTCGGGACAGGGCGTAGGTACGAGCAGTACTTC. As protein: CASSPRLGTGRRYEQYF.

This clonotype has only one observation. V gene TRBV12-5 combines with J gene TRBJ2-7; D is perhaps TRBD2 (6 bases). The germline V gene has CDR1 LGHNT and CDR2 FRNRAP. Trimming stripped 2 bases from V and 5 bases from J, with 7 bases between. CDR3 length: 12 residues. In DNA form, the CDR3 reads TGTGCTAGTGGTTTGTCGGGGGACGAGCAGTACTTC. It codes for CASGLSGDEQYF.

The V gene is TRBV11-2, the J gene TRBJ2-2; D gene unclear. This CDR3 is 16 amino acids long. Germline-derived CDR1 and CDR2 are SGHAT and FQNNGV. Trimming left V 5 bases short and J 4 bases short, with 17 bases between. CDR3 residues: CASSGFPGISTGELFF. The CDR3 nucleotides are TGTGCCAGCAGCGGGTTTCCAGGAATAAGCACCGGGGAGCTGTTTTTT. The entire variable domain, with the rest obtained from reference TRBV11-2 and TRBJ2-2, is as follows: EAGVAQSPRYKIIEKRQSVAFWCNPISGHATLYWYQQILGQGPKLLIQFQNNGVVDDSQLPKDRFSAERLKGVDSTLKIQPAKLEDSAVYLCASSGFPGISTGELFFGEGSRLTVL.

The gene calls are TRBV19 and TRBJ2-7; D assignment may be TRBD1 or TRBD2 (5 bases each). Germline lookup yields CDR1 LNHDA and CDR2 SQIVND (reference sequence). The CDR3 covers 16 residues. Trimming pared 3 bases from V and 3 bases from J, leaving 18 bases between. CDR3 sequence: CASSMAAGTPSYEQYF. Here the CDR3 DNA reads TGTGCCAGTAGTATGGCAGCTGGGACCCCCAGCTACGAGCAGTACTTC.